This is a list of T cell receptor beta chains from one sample in a study of shared T cell receptors in the human thymus. Repertoires were generated with immunoSEQ multiplex PCR, while TCRdb's copy carries only in-frame clones and drops some. The repertoire holds hundreds of thousands of clones, with around 85% as singletons. These data also formed part of another study, on human thymus T cells.

The material sequenced was thymocytes. The receptors shown here come from a girl in the first two years of life with a congenital heart defect. CDR3s leave out the opening cysteine and the closing phenylalanine or tryptophan.

J gene: TRBJ2-7; V gene: TRBV7-2; CDR3 length: 13; CDR3 protein: ASSPRPGKAYEQY
J gene: TRBJ1-2; V gene: TRBV25-1; CDR3 length: 13; CDR3 protein: ASRGTGGLNYGYT
J gene: TRBJ1-4; V gene: TRBV6-5; CDR3 length: 13; CDR3 protein: ASSYSGHCNEKLF
J gene: TRBJ2-5; V gene: TRBV15; CDR3 length: 13; CDR3 protein: ATSSFPSARETQY
J gene: TRBJ2-3; V gene: TRBV7-8; CDR3 length: 14; CDR3 protein: ASSLEVGTKTDTQY
J gene: TRBJ2-3; V gene: TRBV15; CDR3 length: 17; CDR3 protein: ATRSTDGTPRRYTDTQY
J gene: TRBJ1-2; V gene: TRBV6-4; CDR3 length: 11; CDR3 protein: ASSDSTGVGYT
J gene: TRBJ1-2; V gene: TRBV12-5; CDR3 length: 14; CDR3 protein: ASGVPQGCCNYGYT
J gene: TRBJ2-1; V gene: TRBV9; CDR3 length: 15; CDR3 protein: ASSVPVRTSDRNEQF
J gene: TRBJ2-7; V gene: TRBV30; CDR3 length: 14; CDR3 protein: AWRPLWTSGIYEQY
J gene: TRBJ2-1; V gene: TRBV5-1; CDR3 length: 16; CDR3 protein: ASSLVWARGGSYNEQF
J gene: TRBJ2-1; V gene: TRBV7-4; CDR3 length: 18; CDR3 protein: ASSFDAARVPQLTHNEQF
J gene: TRBJ1-3; V gene: TRBV15; CDR3 length: 12; CDR3 protein: ATDRDGSGNTIY
J gene: TRBJ1-6; V gene: TRBV7-8; CDR3 length: 15; CDR3 protein: ASSHNGGTFYNSPLH
J gene: TRBJ2-3; V gene: TRBV10-3; CDR3 length: 16; CDR3 protein: AISHLFGTSGDTDTQY
J gene: TRBJ2-3; V gene: TRBV5-1; CDR3 length: 14; CDR3 protein: ASSTWTSGEPDTQY
J gene: TRBJ1-1; V gene: TRBV7-2; CDR3 length: 10; CDR3 protein: ASSLRYTEAF
J gene: TRBJ2-2; V gene: TRBV4-3; CDR3 length: 14; CDR3 protein: ASAQGVPANTGELF